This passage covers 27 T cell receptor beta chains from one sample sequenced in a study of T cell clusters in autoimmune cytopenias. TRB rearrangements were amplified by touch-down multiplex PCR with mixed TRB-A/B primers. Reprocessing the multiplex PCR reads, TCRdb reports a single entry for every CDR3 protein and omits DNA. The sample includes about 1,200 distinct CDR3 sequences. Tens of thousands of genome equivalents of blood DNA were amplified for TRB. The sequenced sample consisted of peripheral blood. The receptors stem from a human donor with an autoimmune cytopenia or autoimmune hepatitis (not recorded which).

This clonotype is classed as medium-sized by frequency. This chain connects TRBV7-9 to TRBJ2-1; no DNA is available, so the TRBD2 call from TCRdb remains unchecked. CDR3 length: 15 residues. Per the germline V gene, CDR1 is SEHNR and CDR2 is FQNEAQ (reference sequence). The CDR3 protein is CASSLTSARSNEQFF. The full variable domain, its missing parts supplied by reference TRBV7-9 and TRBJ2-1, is DTGVSQNPRHKITKRGQNVTFRCDPISEHNRLYWYRQTLGQGPEFLTYFQNEAQLEKSRLLSDRFSAERPKGSFSTLEIQRTEQGDSAMYLCASSLTSARSNEQFFGPGTRLTVL.

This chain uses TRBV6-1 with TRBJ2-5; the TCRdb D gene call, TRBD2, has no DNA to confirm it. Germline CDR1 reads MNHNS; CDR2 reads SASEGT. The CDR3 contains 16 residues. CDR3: CASSQRGTSGGETQYF.

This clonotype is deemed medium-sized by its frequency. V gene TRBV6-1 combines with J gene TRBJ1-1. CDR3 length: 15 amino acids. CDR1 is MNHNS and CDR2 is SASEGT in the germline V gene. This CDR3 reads CASSEGEGMGTEAFF.

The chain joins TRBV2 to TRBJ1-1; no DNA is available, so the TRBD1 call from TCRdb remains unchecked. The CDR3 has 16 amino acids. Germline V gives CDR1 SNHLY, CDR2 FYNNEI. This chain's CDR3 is CASSKEGGRQGALAFF.

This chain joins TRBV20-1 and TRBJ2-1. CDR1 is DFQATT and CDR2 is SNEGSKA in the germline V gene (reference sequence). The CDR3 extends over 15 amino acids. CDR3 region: CSARDAGGPYNEQFF.

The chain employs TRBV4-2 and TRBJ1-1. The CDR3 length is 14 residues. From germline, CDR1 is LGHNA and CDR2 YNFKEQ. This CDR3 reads CASSQELGGTEAFF.

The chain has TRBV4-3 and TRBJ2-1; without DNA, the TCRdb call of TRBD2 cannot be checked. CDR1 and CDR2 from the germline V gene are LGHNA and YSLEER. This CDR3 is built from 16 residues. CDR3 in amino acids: CASSQGGGGAVHEQFF.

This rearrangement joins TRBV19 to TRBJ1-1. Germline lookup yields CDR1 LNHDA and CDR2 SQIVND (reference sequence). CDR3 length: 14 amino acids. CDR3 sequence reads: CASSIQIPNTEAFF.

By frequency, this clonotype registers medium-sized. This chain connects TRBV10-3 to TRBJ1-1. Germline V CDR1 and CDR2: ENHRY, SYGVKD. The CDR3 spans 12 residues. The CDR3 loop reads CAIRGLNTEAFF.

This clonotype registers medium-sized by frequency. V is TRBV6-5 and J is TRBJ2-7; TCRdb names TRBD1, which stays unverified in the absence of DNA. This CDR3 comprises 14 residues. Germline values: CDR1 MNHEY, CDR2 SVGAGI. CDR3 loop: CASRPGGPPYEQYF.

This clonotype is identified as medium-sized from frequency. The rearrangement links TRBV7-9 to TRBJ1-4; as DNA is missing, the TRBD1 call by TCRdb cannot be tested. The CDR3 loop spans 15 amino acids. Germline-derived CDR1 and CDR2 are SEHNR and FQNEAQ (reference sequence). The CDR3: CASSLSLGQGEKLFF. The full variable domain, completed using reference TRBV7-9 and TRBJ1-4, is DTGVSQNPRHKITKRGQNVTFRCDPISEHNRLYWYRQTLGQGPEFLTYFQNEAQLEKSRLLSDRFSAERPKGSFSTLEIQRTEQGDSAMYLCASSLSLGQGEKLFFGSGTQLSVL.

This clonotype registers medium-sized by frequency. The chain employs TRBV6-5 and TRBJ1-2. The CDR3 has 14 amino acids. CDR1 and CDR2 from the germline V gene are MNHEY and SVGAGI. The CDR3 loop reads CASSYSRRLYGYTF.

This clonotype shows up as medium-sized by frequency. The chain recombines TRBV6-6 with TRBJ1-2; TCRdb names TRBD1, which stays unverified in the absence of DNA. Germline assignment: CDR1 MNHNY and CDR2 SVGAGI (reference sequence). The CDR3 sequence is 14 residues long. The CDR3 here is CASRLTGGNYGYTF.

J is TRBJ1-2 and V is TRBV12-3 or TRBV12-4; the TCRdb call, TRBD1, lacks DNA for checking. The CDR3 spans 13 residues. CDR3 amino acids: CASSSARAYGYTF.

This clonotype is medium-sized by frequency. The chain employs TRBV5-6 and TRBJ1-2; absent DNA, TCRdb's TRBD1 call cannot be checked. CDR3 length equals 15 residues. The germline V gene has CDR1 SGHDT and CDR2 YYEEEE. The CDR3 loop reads CASSGQGGYRRGYTF.

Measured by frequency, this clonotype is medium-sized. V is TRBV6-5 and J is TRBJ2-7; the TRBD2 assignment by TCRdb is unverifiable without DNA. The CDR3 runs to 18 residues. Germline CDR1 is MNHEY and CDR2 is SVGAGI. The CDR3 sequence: CASSYSIGLAGGSYEQYF.

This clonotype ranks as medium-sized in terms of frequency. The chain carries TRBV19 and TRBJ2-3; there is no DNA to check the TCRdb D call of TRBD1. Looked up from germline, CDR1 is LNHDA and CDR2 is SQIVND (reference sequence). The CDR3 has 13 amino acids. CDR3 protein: CASSGGGTDTQYF. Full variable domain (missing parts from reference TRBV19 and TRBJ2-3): DGGITQSPKYLFRKEGQNVTLSCEQNLNHDAMYWYRQDPGQGLRLIYYSQIVNDFQKGDIAEGYSVSREKKESFPLTVTSAQKNPTAFYLCASSGGGTDTQYFGPGTRLTVL.

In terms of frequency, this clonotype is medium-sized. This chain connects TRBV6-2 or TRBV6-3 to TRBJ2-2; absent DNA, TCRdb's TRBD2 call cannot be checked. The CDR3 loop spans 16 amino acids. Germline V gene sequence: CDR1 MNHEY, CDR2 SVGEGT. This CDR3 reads CASSSRGPAETGELFF.

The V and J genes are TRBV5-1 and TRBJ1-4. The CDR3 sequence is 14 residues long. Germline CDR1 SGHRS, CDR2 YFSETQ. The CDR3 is CASSTRGGGEKLFF.

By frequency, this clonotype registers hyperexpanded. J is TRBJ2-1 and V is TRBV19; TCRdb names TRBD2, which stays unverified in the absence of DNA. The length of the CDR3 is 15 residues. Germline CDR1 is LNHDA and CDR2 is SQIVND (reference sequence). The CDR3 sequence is CASSLTSGGFNEQFF.

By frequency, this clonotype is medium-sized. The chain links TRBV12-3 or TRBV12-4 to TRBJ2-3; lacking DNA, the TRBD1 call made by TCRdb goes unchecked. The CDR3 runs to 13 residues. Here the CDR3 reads CASSFPGTDTQYF.

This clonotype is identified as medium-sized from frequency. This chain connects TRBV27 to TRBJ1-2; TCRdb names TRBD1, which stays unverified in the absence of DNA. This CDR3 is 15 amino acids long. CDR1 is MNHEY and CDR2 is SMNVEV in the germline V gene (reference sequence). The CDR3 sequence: CASRTDGGQFYGYTF.

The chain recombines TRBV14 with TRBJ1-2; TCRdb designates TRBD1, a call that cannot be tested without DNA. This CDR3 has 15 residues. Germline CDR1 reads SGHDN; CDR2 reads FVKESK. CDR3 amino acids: CASSGFTGAREGYTF.

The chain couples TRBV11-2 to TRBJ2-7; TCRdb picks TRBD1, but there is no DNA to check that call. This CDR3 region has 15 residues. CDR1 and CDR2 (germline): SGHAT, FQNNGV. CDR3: CASSFGAGGHYEQYF.

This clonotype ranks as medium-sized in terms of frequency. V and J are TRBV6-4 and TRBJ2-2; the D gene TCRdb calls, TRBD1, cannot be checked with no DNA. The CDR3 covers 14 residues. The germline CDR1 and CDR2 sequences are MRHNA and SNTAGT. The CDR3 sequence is CASSSRPGAGELFF.

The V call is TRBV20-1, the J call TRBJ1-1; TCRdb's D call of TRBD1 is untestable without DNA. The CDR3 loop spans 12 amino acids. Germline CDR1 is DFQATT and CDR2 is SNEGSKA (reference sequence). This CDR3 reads CSAHGDRVQAFF.

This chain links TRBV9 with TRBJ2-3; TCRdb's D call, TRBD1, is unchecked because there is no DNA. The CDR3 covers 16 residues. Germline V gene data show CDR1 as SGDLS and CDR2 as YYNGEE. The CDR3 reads CASSVTGTGGIDTQYF. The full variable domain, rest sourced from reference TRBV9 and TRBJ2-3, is DSGVTQTPKHLITATGQRVTLRCSPRSGDLSVYWYQQSLDQGLQFLIQYYNGEERAKGNILERFSAQQFPDLHSELNLSSLELGDSALYFCASSVTGTGGIDTQYFGPGTRLTVL.